This T cell receptor beta chain was sequenced in a study of long-term antiretroviral therapy in people with HIV. For each donor, at least one pre-ART and at least two post-ART PBMC samples were available. The CDR3 extends over 14 amino acids. Trimming removed 4 bases at V and 7 bases at J, with 17 bases between. Germline V gene lookup returns CDR1 SGHNT and CDR2 YYREEE (reference sequence). Survey level was the resolution at which the v3.0 immunoSEQ assay ran. The table came from immunoSEQ multiplex PCR; TCRdb's copy has only in-frame clones and leaves some out. Of 40,000 to 50,000 clones listed, around 93% were seen once; the top ten hold 2% to 2.5%.

The rearrangement joins TRBV5-4 to TRBJ1-1; D possibly corresponds to TRBD1 (6 bases). Sequences were derived from unsorted PBMCs, sampled around 9.2 years after starting antiretroviral therapy. This TCR came from a man aged 30-40 years with HIV. The CDR3 sequence is CASSQSVGGNEAFF. The CDR3, as DNA: TGTGCCAGCAGCCAGTCCGTAGGGGGAAATGAAGCTTTCTTT.